The 25 T cell receptor beta chains below were found in one sample sequenced in a study of blood T cell repertoires in COVID-19. Sequencing was performed with immunoSEQ multiplex PCR; in TCRdb, only in-frame clones are kept and a portion is missing. Of approximately 260,000 clones listed, approximately 84% are singletons. Sequenced input: peripheral blood. These receptor sequences come from a human donor in a cohort sampled during active COVID-19.

This clone was detected only a few times. V is TRBV7-2 and J is TRBJ2-7; D might be TRBD2 (5 bases). Trimming removed 3 bases at V and 6 bases at J, with 15 bases between. This CDR3 spans 14 amino acids. CDR1 and CDR2 (germline): SGHTA, FQGNSA. In DNA, the CDR3 is TGTGCCAGCAGCTTCGACCACCCCCGGGGCGAGCAGTACTTC. This codes for CASSFDHPRGEQYF.

In this sample, this clone turned up a few times. The chain links TRBV2 to TRBJ1-6; the match to TRBD1 covers 8 bases. In germline, CDR1 is SNHLY, CDR2 FYNNEI. The CDR3 loop spans 14 amino acids. Losses at the gene ends were 3 bases for V and 11 bases for J; bases not matched to a gene: 6. The CDR3 loop reads CASSDTTGVTPLHF. CDR3 in DNA: TGTGCCAGCAGTGACACGACAGGGGTGACACCCCTCCACTTT.

This chain uses TRBV11-3 with TRBJ2-7, with D tentatively TRBD2 (6 bases). V was pared by 5 bases and J by 13 bases, with 21 bases between. This CDR3 has 13 amino acids. CDR1 is SGHNT and CDR2 is YENEEA in the germline V gene. The chain's CDR3 is CASSPTPGGPGYF. The CDR3 bases are TGTGCCAGCAGCCCAACCCCTGGAGGGCCGGGATACTTC.

The chain has TRBV5-6 and TRBJ1-2; tentatively, D is TRBD1 (5 bases). V was trimmed by 4 bases and J by 8 bases, leaving 15 bases between them. This CDR3 region has 13 residues. CDR1 is SGHDT and CDR2 is YYEEEE in the germline V gene. The CDR3: CASSRDWITGYTF. Written as DNA, the CDR3 is TGTGCCAGCAGCCGGGACTGGATAACGGGCTACACCTTC.

This clone came up once. The chain carries TRBV19 and TRBJ2-6, with 9 bases lining up with TRBD2. The trim removed 4 bases at V and 1 base at J, leaving 8 bases unmatched. Germline V CDR1 and CDR2: LNHDA, SQIVND (reference sequence). The CDR3 is made up of 18 amino acids. In nucleotides, the CDR3 is TGTGCCAGTAGTAAGCGGGGGGAAGGGAGATCTGGGGCCAACGTCCTGACTTTC. It yields the protein CASSKRGEGRSGANVLTF.

The gene calls are TRBV25-1 and TRBJ2-5, with 7 bases fitting TRBD1. The CDR3 spans 14 residues. Trimming took 5 bases from V and 5 from J; bases not matched to a gene: 8. CDR1 MGHDK and CDR2 SYGVNS come from the germline V gene. For the CDR3, the DNA is TGTGCCAGCAGTAATTCGGGCAGGGGGGAGACCCAGTACTTC. It yields the protein CASSNSGRGETQYF.

This clone was counted a single time. The chain combines TRBV5-8 with TRBJ2-5, with D hard to call. Germline-derived CDR1 and CDR2 are SGHTS and YDEGEE. V lost 2 bases and J lost 5, with 10 bases in between. CDR3 size: 13 residues. The CDR3 DNA sequence: TGTGCCAGCAGCTTCGGTCTTGAGGAGACCCAGTACTTC. Protein sequence: CASSFGLEETQYF.

The V and J genes are TRBV5-1 and TRBJ1-6; D ambiguous. The CDR3 spans 14 residues. From germline, CDR1 is SGHRS and CDR2 YFSETQ. The germline V and J ends were trimmed by 0 bases and 5 bases, with 6 bases remaining between them. The CDR3 bases are TGCGCCAGCAGCTTGGGGGGAGATAATTCACCCCTCCACTTT. It encodes CASSLGGDNSPLHF.

The rearrangement joins TRBV6-6 to TRBJ2-5; the D gene is possibly TRBD2 (5 bases). Germline values: CDR1 MNHNY, CDR2 SVGAGI (reference sequence). V was trimmed by 7 bases and J by 7 bases, leaving 10 bases between them. The CDR3 spans 11 residues. The chain's CDR3 is CASKDGGTQYF. In nucleotides, the CDR3 is TGTGCCAGCAAGGATGGAGGGACCCAGTACTTC.

The chain is built from TRBV29-1 and TRBJ2-1; D remains unclear. Trimming removed 3 bases at V and 3 bases at J, with 9 bases between. The CDR3 totals 13 residues. Germline CDR1 SQVTM, CDR2 ANQGSEA. The CDR3 reads CSVDTVLYNEQFF. The CDR3 DNA sequence: TGCAGCGTTGATACGGTACTCTACAATGAGCAGTTCTTC.

The chain has TRBV7-2 and TRBJ2-7; D remains ambiguous. Trimming shortened V by 2 bases and J by 0 bases, and 8 bases separated the two germline ends. The CDR3 totals 14 residues. Germline V gene data show CDR1 as SGHTA and CDR2 as FQGNSA. CDR3 bases: TGTGCCAGCAGCTTATACTCGAGCTCCTACGAGCAGTACTTC. Protein product: CASSLYSSSYEQYF.

The rearrangement uses TRBV5-1 and TRBJ2-6; TRBD1 is a possible D gene (5 bases). Per germline, CDR1 SGHRS and CDR2 YFSETQ. Between the trimmed V and J ends, which lost 5 bases and 0 bases, there was a span of 9 bases. This CDR3 has 15 residues. CDR3 sequence: CASRVTVSGANVLTF. Here the CDR3 DNA reads TGCGCCAGCAGGGTGACAGTCTCTGGGGCCAACGTCCTGACTTTC.

Details on this clone: Other DNA sequences in this specimen translate into the identical CDR3. The rearrangement links TRBV6-5 to TRBJ2-7, with a tentative D call TRBD2 (6 bases). This CDR3 region has 14 residues. CDR1 MNHEY and CDR2 SVGAGI come from the germline V gene. Trimming cost V 7 bases and J 1 base, with 14 bases left between them. In DNA, the CDR3 is TGTGCCAGCACCCGGGACTTCTCATCCTACGAGCAGTACTTC. Its protein is CASTRDFSSYEQYF.

This chain links TRBV4-2 with TRBJ1-5; TRBD1 agrees at 11 bases. The V gene end was trimmed by 0 bases and the J gene end by 10 bases; junction bases not matched to a gene: 17. In germline, CDR1 is LGHNA, CDR2 YNFKEQ. There are 19 residues in the CDR3. As DNA, the CDR3 is TGTGCCAGCAGCCAAGAGTCGGACAGGGGGCACTCTCAAAGGAGTCCCCAGCATTTT. It specifies CASSQESDRGHSQRSPQHF.

This clone was found a few times. This chain links TRBV7-3 with TRBJ2-3, with 9 bases lining up with TRBD1. V shed 3 bases, J shed 2 bases, and the junction held 3 bases outside the gene matches. The CDR3 length is 15 residues. Germline values: CDR1 SGHTA, CDR2 FQGTGA. The CDR3 DNA reads as TGTGCCAGCAGCTTGGGGGACAGGGTCACAGATACGCAGTATTTT. It yields the protein CASSLGDRVTDTQYF. Drawing the rest from reference TRBV7-3 and TRBJ2-3, the complete variable domain is GAGVSQTPSNKVTEKGKYVELRCDPISGHTALYWYRQSLGQGPEFLIYFQGTGAADDSGLPNDRFFAVRPEGSVSTLKIQRTERGDSAVYLCASSLGDRVTDTQYFGPGTRLTVL.

The sample holds a few counts of this clone. The J gene is TRBJ1-3, the V gene TRBV29-1; D unresolved. V lost 6 bases and J 0 bases, leaving 12 bases between the germline ends. This CDR3 is built from 14 residues. CDR1 is SQVTM and CDR2 is ANQGSEA in the germline V gene. The CDR3 is CSVSLSYSGNTIYF. The CDR3, as DNA: TGCAGCGTCTCGCTAAGTTACTCTGGAAACACCATATATTTT.

This chain joins TRBV5-1 and TRBJ2-7, with 8 bases that match TRBD1. Germline V gene data show CDR1 as SGHRS and CDR2 as YFSETQ. Germline trimming cut 4 bases from V and 7 bases from J; bases unmatched to any gene: 13. The CDR3 runs 15 residues. CDR3: CASSHGTGDLSEQYF. The CDR3 DNA follows: TGCGCCAGCAGCCATGGGACAGGCGACCTCTCAGAGCAGTACTTC.

The sample holds a few counts of this clone. The chain's CDR3 is CASSLTGVGEQYF. CDR3 nucleotide sequence: TGTGCCAGCAGCTTAACGGGAGTCGGTGAGCAGTACTTC. The gene calls are TRBV7-3 and TRBJ2-7; tentative D call: TRBD2 (5 bases). CDR1 is SGHTA, CDR2 FQGTGA, per germline. The CDR3 has 13 amino acids. With 0 bases removed from V and 7 bases from J, the gap between germline ends came to 10 bases.

This rearrangement joins TRBV28 to TRBJ1-3; 9 bases fit TRBD1. CDR3 size: 14 residues. V shed 6 bases, J shed 10 bases, and the junction held 10 bases outside the gene matches. CDR1 and CDR2 (germline): MDHEN, SYDVKM. CDR3 sequence (DNA): TGTGCCAGCAGCCTATGGGACAGGGAACGTACCATATATTTT. Its translation: CASSLWDRERTIYF.

The J gene is TRBJ2-7, the V gene TRBV5-1; TRBD2 might be the D (6 bases). CDR3 length: 16 residues. Trimming removed 1 base at V and 1 base at J, with 15 bases between. From germline, CDR1 is SGHRS and CDR2 YFSETQ. The CDR3 protein is CASSLQAGIQSYEQYF. CDR3 in DNA: TGCGCCAGCAGCTTGCAGGCGGGGATACAGTCCTACGAGCAGTACTTC.

This sequence joins TRBV21-1 and TRBJ2-4; the table's D call TRBD2 went unverified against the DNA. TRBV21-1 is a pseudogene. The CDR3 length is 23 residues. CDR3 sequence reads: CASSKGCPASTTTFFKAKNIQYF. In nucleotides, the CDR3 is TGTGCCAGCAGCAAAGGGTGCCCCGCTAGCACGACGACGTTCTTTAAGGCCAAAAACATTCAGTACTTC.

The rearrangement joins TRBV5-1 to TRBJ2-1; 7 nucleotides line up with TRBD1. Per germline, CDR1 SGHRS and CDR2 YFSETQ. J gave up 3 bases and V 1 base, and 4 bases lay outside the gene matches. The CDR3 sequence is 15 residues long. CDR3 DNA sequence: TGCGCCAGCAGCTTGTCCGGGACAGACTACAATGAGCAGTTCTTC. Amino acid sequence: CASSLSGTDYNEQFF.

V usage is TRBV7-9 and J usage is TRBJ1-5; 11 positions agree with TRBD1. The CDR3 totals 13 residues. The germline CDR1 and CDR2 sequences are SEHNR and FQNEAQ (reference sequence). V lost 6 bases, J lost 5 bases, and 0 bases stayed unmatched. The CDR3 spells CASRGQGDQPQHF. In nucleotides, the CDR3 is TGTGCCAGCAGGGGACAGGGGGATCAGCCCCAGCATTTT.

This clone has only one observation. This chain's CDR3 is CASSQTSGPRYEQYF. CDR3 in DNA: TGTGCCAGCAGCCAGACTAGCGGGCCACGCTACGAGCAGTACTTC. V is TRBV7-6 and J is TRBJ2-7, with 10 bases aligning to TRBD2. The CDR3 is 15 amino acids. Germline CDR1 and CDR2: SGHVS and FNYEAQ. Losses at the gene ends were 5 bases for V and 3 bases for J; bases not matched to a gene: 7.

This clone was detected a few times. The rearrangement links TRBV2 to TRBJ1-6; 8 positions agree with TRBD1. V shed 7 bases and J 7 bases; nucleotides not matched to a gene: 6. Germline CDR1 reads SNHLY; CDR2 reads FYNNEI. The CDR3 spans 14 residues. This chain's CDR3 is CASKSQGVNSPLHF. CDR3 coding DNA: TGTGCCAGCAAATCACAGGGGGTGAATTCACCCCTCCACTTT.